This entry lists 6 T cell receptor beta chains sequenced from one sample in a study of cytomegalovirus exposure and HLA in healthy donors. Researchers ran the PCR with 60 Vbeta and 13 Jbeta primers. This table comes from immunoSEQ multiplex PCR, and its TCRdb copy is limited to in-frame clones, with some not included. Of around 120,000 clones listed, 70% to 90% are singletons. The specimen sequenced was PBMCs. Receptor source: a woman in her forties in good health and CMV-seropositive.

J is TRBJ1-6 and V is TRBV5-6; the D is unclear. Per the germline V gene, CDR1 is SGHDT and CDR2 is YYEEEE. V was shortened by 0 bases and J by 9 bases, with 16 bases between the two germline ends. This CDR3 is built from 16 residues. The CDR3 here is CASSLDRRRIGSPLHF. The DNA of the CDR3 is TGTGCCAGCAGCTTGGATCGACGGCGGATAGGTTCACCCCTCCACTTT.

This rearrangement joins TRBV18 to TRBJ2-7; a weak D match, TRBD1 (6 bases). The CDR3 has 13 amino acids. V lost 3 bases and J 6 bases, leaving 12 bases between the germline ends. The germline V gene has CDR1 KGHSH and CDR2 LQKENI. The CDR3 is CASSPIQGSEQYF. The CDR3 coding sequence is TGTGCCAGCTCACCGATACAGGGTAGCGAGCAGTACTTC.

V gene TRBV25-1 combines with J gene TRBJ1-2; D uncertain. Per the germline V gene, CDR1 is MGHDK and CDR2 is SYGVNS. V was trimmed by 3 bases and J by 7 bases, leaving 27 bases between them. CDR3 length: 18 residues. The CDR3 here is CASSDPRVGGSGLGGYTF. Written as DNA, the CDR3 is TGTGCCAGCAGTGACCCTAGGGTGGGCGGAAGCGGCTTGGGTGGCTACACCTTC.

The gene calls are TRBV10-3 and TRBJ1-3, with 8 nucleotides matching TRBD1. Trimming removed 4 bases from V and 0 bases from J; junction bases left unmatched: 5. This CDR3 is 16 amino acids long. In germline, CDR1 is ENHRY, CDR2 SYGVKD. The CDR3 DNA is TGTGCCATCAGTGTTGGGACAGGTCACTCTGGAAACACCATATATTTT. Translated: CAISVGTGHSGNTIYF.

This chain uses TRBV7-6 with TRBJ1-3; 9 nucleotides line up with TRBD1. The CDR3 runs 14 residues. The junction had 8 bases not matched to a gene; V was cut back by 6 bases and J by 8 bases. The germline gives CDR1 SGHVS, CDR2 FNYEAQ. This CDR3 reads CASSPGTGKDTIYF. CDR3 sequence (DNA): TGTGCCAGCAGTCCCGGGACAGGGAAGGACACCATATATTTT.

The chain recombines TRBV15 with TRBJ2-7; D unclear. The germline V and J ends were trimmed by 2 bases and 0 bases, with 11 bases remaining between them. CDR3 size: 15 residues. CDR1 and CDR2 (germline): LNHNV, YYDKDF (reference sequence). The CDR3 DNA reads TGTGCCACCAGCAGACCCGCAGGCAGCTCCTACGAGCAGTACTTC. This translates into CATSRPAGSSYEQYF.